This T cell receptor (beta chain) was sequenced during a study of T cells after yellow fever vaccination. For the study at large: Where fractions had low cell numbers, libraries were prepared from them with the SMART-Seq v4 Ultra Low Input RNA kit. Study-wide results and caveats: A weaker secondary response peaked on day 5, the primary on day 15. A limited proportion of clonotypes was detected within both the CD4 and CD8 compartments.

In making TCR cDNA, 5'RACE template switching added a universal primer site and UMIs to it. TCRdb reprocessed the 5' RACE reads via MiXCR and lists one record per CDR3 protein. This table holds around 550,000 distinct CDR3 sequences, 15% to 20% found once. As for this clonotype: The antigen remains unidentified.

The CDR3 extends over 17 amino acids. The V segment lost 5 bases and the J segment 9 bases; nucleotides outside the gene matches: 15. Looked up from germline, CDR1 is LGHNA and CDR2 is YSLEER. The sequence derives from a man aged 25 to 40 who received the YFV17D yellow fever vaccine. V is TRBV4-3 and J is TRBJ2-2; 10 positions agree with TRBD2. The source was PBMCs, collected 15 days after the yellow fever booster vaccination. DNA of the CDR3: TGCGCCAGCAGCATTGTAGCGGGAGGTCCAGGGTTCCGGGAGCTGTTTTTT. It specifies CASSIVAGGPGFRELFF.